The present T cell receptor beta chain was sequenced within a study of OX40 agonist ivuxolimab in advanced cancers. The data were produced by immunoSEQ multiplex PCR, yet TCRdb's version contains in-frame clones alone and is incomplete. This repertoire shows around 100,000 clones, around 89% found once; its top ten account for around 0.15%. The sample was CD4+ or CD8+ T cells sorted from blood, taken in a trial of the OX40 agonist ivuxolimab. The clonotype was recovered from an adult with an advanced solid tumor such as melanoma, head and neck, liver or kidney cancer.

CDR3 DNA: TGTGCCAGCAGTGTGCGGAGAGAAGCTTTCTTT. Translation: CASSVRREAFF. The J gene is TRBJ1-1, the V gene TRBV2; D unclear. From germline, CDR1 is SNHLY and CDR2 FYNNEI. This CDR3 is built from 11 residues. Trimming stripped 4 bases from V and 8 bases from J, with 8 bases between.